The present entry profiles one T cell receptor (beta chain) with its context. Its antigen remains unknown. This sample is drawn from a study of response to subunit inactivated influenza vaccine. Study conclusions and caveats: Authors suggested few new T cells are recruited by each seasonal influenza vaccination.

TCRdb called the RT-PCR reads again in MiXCR, with one record for every CDR3 protein. The sample lists about 580,000 distinct CDR3 sequences, 12% to 15% occurring once. This clonotype was sampled from a man aged 50-60 years who received an inactivated influenza vaccine. This specimen was PBMCs from blood, taken 11 to 12 days after vaccination.

CDR3 region: CASSLEASGTNTDTQYF. The DNA for the CDR3 is TGCGCCAGCAGCTTGGAGGCTAGCGGGACAAACACAGATACGCAGTATTTT. V usage is TRBV5-1 and J usage is TRBJ2-3, with 9 bases aligning to TRBD2. CDR3 length equals 17 residues. Germline V gene data show CDR1 as SGHRS and CDR2 as YFSETQ. Germline trimming cut 0 bases from V and 2 bases from J; bases unmatched to any gene: 7.